A selection of T cell receptor beta chains follows, all from one sample in a study of blood T cells in healthy people across ages. Using its own MiXCR run on the 5' RACE reads, TCRdb lists one record per CDR3 protein. The sample consists of roughly 1.5 million distinct CDR3 sequences, roughly 43% of them appearing once. What was sequenced was blood. The origin of the receptors is a woman aged 18-29 years in good health. CDR3s include the opening cysteine and the closing phenylalanine or tryptophan. Fields, in order: J gene, D gene, V gene, clone size, CDR3 DNA, CDR3 protein. A D gene is named only where the DNA matches it firmly. Size is stated for part of the rows, as once, few or many counts, or as a class when the clone is expanded.

j_call: TRBJ2-2
d_call: TRBD2
v_call: TRBV29-1
clone_size: -
cdr3_nt: TGCAGCGTTGAACGACTAGCGGGAGGAACCGGGGAGCTGTTTTTT
cdr3_aa: CSVERLAGGTGELFF

j_call: TRBJ1-1
d_call: -
v_call: TRBV6-5
clone_size: -
cdr3_nt: TGTGCCAGTACCGGAAGGGGCGAGGAAGCTTTCTTT
cdr3_aa: CASTGRGEEAFF

j_call: TRBJ2-1
d_call: TRBD2
v_call: TRBV20-1
clone_size: few
cdr3_nt: TGCAGTGCTAGAGGTATATCTAGCGGGAGGGTCTACAATGAGCAGTTCTTC
cdr3_aa: CSARGISSGRVYNEQFF

j_call: TRBJ2-1
d_call: TRBD2
v_call: TRBV20-1
clone_size: few
cdr3_nt: TGCAGTGCTACCGCCCTCCGGGAGGTCTGGAATGAGCAGTTCTTC
cdr3_aa: CSATALREVWNEQFF

j_call: TRBJ2-4
d_call: -
v_call: TRBV5-1
clone_size: -
cdr3_nt: TGCGCCAGCAGCTTGGGGGGAGTGAACATTCAGTACTTC
cdr3_aa: CASSLGGVNIQYF

j_call: TRBJ2-5
d_call: TRBD1
v_call: TRBV12-3/TRBV12-4
clone_size: many
cdr3_nt: TGTGCCAGCGCCAGAGGCAGGGGGCAGTACTTC
cdr3_aa: CASARGRGQYF

j_call: TRBJ2-3
d_call: TRBD2
v_call: TRBV20-1
clone_size: -
cdr3_nt: TGCAGTGCTACCCCCGCTAGCGGGAGTCGGGATACGCAGTATTTT
cdr3_aa: CSATPASGSRDTQYF

j_call: TRBJ2-1
d_call: -
v_call: TRBV2
clone_size: few
cdr3_nt: TGTGCCAGCAGGGAATGGCAGGGGTCCTACAATGAGCAGTTCTTC
cdr3_aa: CASREWQGSYNEQFF

j_call: TRBJ2-7
d_call: TRBD1
v_call: TRBV19
clone_size: -
cdr3_nt: TGTGCCAGTAGTAGAGGGGACAGGGATACCTACGAGCAGTACTTC
cdr3_aa: CASSRGDRDTYEQYF

j_call: TRBJ2-1
d_call: -
v_call: TRBV12-3/TRBV12-4
clone_size: -
cdr3_nt: TGTGCCAGCAGCCCGACAGCTTACTCCTACAATGAGCAGTTCTTC
cdr3_aa: CASSPTAYSYNEQFF

j_call: TRBJ2-7
d_call: -
v_call: TRBV3-1
clone_size: -
cdr3_nt: TGTGCCAGCAGCCAAGTTAGGCCCTCCCGCAATTCCTACGAGCAGTACTTC
cdr3_aa: CASSQVRPSRNSYEQYF

j_call: TRBJ2-5
d_call: -
v_call: TRBV4-1
clone_size: -
cdr3_nt: TGCGCCAGCAGCCAAGTTGTGGCAACAGAGACCCAGTACTTC
cdr3_aa: CASSQVVATETQYF

j_call: TRBJ2-5
d_call: TRBD1
v_call: TRBV12-3/TRBV12-4
clone_size: -
cdr3_nt: TGTGCCAGCAAACCGGGACAGGAATTCAATGAGCAGTACTTC
cdr3_aa: CASKPGQEFNEQYF

j_call: TRBJ2-4
d_call: -
v_call: TRBV9
clone_size: -
cdr3_nt: TGTGCCAGCAGCGTAGGAGGGAACAGCAGAGCCAAAAACATTCAGTACTTC
cdr3_aa: CASSVGGNSRAKNIQYF

j_call: TRBJ1-2
d_call: -
v_call: TRBV20-1
clone_size: many
cdr3_nt: TGCAGTGCCCGAAGTTCCTATGGCTACACCTTC
cdr3_aa: CSARSSYGYTF

j_call: TRBJ2-4
d_call: -
v_call: TRBV15
clone_size: few
cdr3_nt: TGTGCCACCAGCTCGCAGGGTAACATTCAGTACTTC
cdr3_aa: CATSSQGNIQYF

j_call: TRBJ1-2
d_call: TRBD1
v_call: TRBV7-9
clone_size: many
cdr3_nt: TGTGCCAGCAGGCTTACAGGGGGCTATGGCTACACCTTC
cdr3_aa: CASRLTGGYGYTF

j_call: TRBJ2-1
d_call: -
v_call: TRBV12-3/TRBV12-4
clone_size: -
cdr3_nt: TGTGCCAGCAGCCCCCTAGACAGTGTCCAAGAGACCCAGTTCTTC
cdr3_aa: CASSPLDSVQETQFF

j_call: TRBJ2-7
d_call: TRBD2
v_call: TRBV5-1
clone_size: few
cdr3_nt: TGCGCCAGCAGCTTGATCCGGCTAGCGGGGGGCGCCTACGAGCAGTACTTC
cdr3_aa: CASSLIRLAGGAYEQYF

j_call: TRBJ1-4
d_call: TRBD1
v_call: TRBV3-1
clone_size: -
cdr3_nt: TGTGCCAGCAGCTGGGACAGGATTGCAACTAATGAAAAACTGTTTTTT
cdr3_aa: CASSWDRIATNEKLFF

j_call: TRBJ2-1
d_call: -
v_call: TRBV4-1
clone_size: many
cdr3_nt: TGCGCCAGCAGCCAAGTTGCCAATGAGCAGTTCTTC
cdr3_aa: CASSQVANEQFF

j_call: TRBJ2-5
d_call: TRBD1
v_call: TRBV20-1
clone_size: few
cdr3_nt: TGCAGTGCTGGACAGGGGAGCCAAGAGACCCAGTACTTC
cdr3_aa: CSAGQGSQETQYF

j_call: TRBJ2-5
d_call: TRBD2
v_call: TRBV7-3
clone_size: -
cdr3_nt: TGTGCCAGCAGCTTTATAGCGGGAGGATACAATGAGCAGTACTTC
cdr3_aa: CASSFIAGGYNEQYF

j_call: TRBJ1-4
d_call: -
v_call: TRBV20-1
clone_size: few
cdr3_nt: TGCAGTGCTAGAGTTCCTGGGGGGCGTGTAAAACTGTTTTTT
cdr3_aa: CSARVPGGRVKLFF

j_call: TRBJ2-1
d_call: TRBD2
v_call: TRBV12-3/TRBV12-4
clone_size: -
cdr3_nt: TGTGCCAGCAGCCACCGATCCGTGAGCGGGAGCCCCTACAATGAGCAGTTCTTC
cdr3_aa: CASSHRSVSGSPYNEQFF

j_call: TRBJ2-1
d_call: -
v_call: TRBV12-3/TRBV12-4
clone_size: few
cdr3_nt: TGTGCCAGCAGTTTAGCGCTAACGCCTGTTTGGTACAATGAGCAGTTCTTC
cdr3_aa: CASSLALTPVWYNEQFF

j_call: TRBJ1-2
d_call: TRBD1
v_call: TRBV29-1
clone_size: -
cdr3_nt: TGCAGCGTTGAAGATCCTCAGGGGGCTCATGGCTACACCTTC
cdr3_aa: CSVEDPQGAHGYTF

j_call: TRBJ2-1
d_call: -
v_call: TRBV29-1
clone_size: -
cdr3_nt: TGCAGCGCCCCGGGGGGCCGCTATATGGGTGGAGAGCAGTTCTTC
cdr3_aa: CSAPGGRYMGGEQFF

j_call: TRBJ2-1
d_call: TRBD2
v_call: TRBV20-1
clone_size: -
cdr3_nt: TGCAGTGCCGGGACTAGCGGGGGTCTCCCCTACAATGAGCAGTTCTTC
cdr3_aa: CSAGTSGGLPYNEQFF

j_call: TRBJ2-7
d_call: TRBD1
v_call: TRBV5-5
clone_size: few
cdr3_nt: TGTGCCAGCAGCTTGGAGTACCCCCGGGACAGGGGAAGCTACGAGCAGTACTTC
cdr3_aa: CASSLEYPRDRGSYEQYF

j_call: TRBJ2-1
d_call: TRBD2
v_call: TRBV2
clone_size: -
cdr3_nt: TGTGCCAGCAGTGGGGTAGCGGGGGGCCATGAGCAGTTCTTC
cdr3_aa: CASSGVAGGHEQFF